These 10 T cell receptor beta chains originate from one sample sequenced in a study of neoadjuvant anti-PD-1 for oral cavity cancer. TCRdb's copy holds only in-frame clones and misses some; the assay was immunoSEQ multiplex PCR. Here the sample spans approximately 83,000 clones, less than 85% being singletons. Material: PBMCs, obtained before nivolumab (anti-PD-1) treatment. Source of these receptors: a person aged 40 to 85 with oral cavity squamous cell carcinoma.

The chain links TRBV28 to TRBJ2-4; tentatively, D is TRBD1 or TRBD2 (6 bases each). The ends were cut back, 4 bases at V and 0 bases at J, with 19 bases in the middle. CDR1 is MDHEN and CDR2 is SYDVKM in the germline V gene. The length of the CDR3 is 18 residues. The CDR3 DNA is TGTGCCAGCAGTTCCGGAAAGGGGGGATCTATAGCCAAAAACATTCAGTACTTC. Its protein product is CASSSGKGGSIAKNIQYF.

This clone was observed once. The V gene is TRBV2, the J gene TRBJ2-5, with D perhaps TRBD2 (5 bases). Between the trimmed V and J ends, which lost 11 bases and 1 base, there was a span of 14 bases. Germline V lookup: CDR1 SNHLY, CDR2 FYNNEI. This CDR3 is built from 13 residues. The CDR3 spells CASSGLGQETQYF. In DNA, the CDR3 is TGTGCCTCCTCCGGACTGGGCCAAGAGACCCAGTACTTC.

The DNA of the CDR3 is TGTGCCAGCAGCCCCGGGACGGTTAACTATGGCTACACCTTC. It yields the protein CASSPGTVNYGYTF. V gene TRBV5-5 combines with J gene TRBJ1-2; D may be TRBD1 (5 bases). Deletions cut 4 bases from V and 1 base from J, with 11 bases between. Germline CDR1 is SGHKS and CDR2 is YYEKEE (reference sequence). The CDR3 totals 14 residues.

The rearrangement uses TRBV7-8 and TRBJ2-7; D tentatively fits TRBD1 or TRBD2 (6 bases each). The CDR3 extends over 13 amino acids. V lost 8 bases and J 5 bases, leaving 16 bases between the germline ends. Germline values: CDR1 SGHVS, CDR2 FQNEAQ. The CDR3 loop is CASRGLGRNEQYF. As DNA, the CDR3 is TGTGCCAGCCGGGGGCTGGGTAGGAACGAGCAGTACTTC.

The CDR3 loop is CASSPAGPQGPQHF. CDR3 coding DNA: TGTGCCAGCAGCCCAGCAGGGCCCCAGGGGCCCCAGCATTTT. The chain has TRBV7-9 and TRBJ1-5; tentative D call: TRBD1 (5 bases). The germline gives CDR1 SEHNR, CDR2 FQNEAQ (reference sequence). This CDR3 spans 14 amino acids. The V end was cut by 5 bases, the J end by 9 bases, with 17 bases between.

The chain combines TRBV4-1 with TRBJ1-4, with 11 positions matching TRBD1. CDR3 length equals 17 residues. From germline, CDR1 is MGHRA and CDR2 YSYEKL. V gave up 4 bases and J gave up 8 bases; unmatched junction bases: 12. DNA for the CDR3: TGCGCCAGCAGCCCCACTTACTCCGGGACAGGGGGGGAAAAACTGTTTTTT. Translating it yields CASSPTYSGTGGEKLFF.

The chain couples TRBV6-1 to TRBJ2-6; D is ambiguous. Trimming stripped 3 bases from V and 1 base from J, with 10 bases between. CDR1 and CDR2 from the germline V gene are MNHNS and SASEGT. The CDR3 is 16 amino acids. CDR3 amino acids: CASSDIGKSGANVLTF. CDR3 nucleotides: TGTGCCAGCAGTGACATTGGGAAATCTGGGGCCAACGTCCTGACTTTC.

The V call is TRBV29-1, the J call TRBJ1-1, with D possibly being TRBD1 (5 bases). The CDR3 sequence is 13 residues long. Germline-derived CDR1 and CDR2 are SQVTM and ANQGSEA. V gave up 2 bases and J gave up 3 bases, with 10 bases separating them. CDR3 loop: CSVESVGDTEAFF. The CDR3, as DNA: TGCAGCGTTGAAAGTGTAGGGGACACTGAAGCTTTCTTT. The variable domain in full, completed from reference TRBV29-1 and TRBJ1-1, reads SAVISQKPSRDICQRGTSLTIQCQVDSQVTMMFWYRQQPGQSLTLIATANQGSEATYESGFVIDKFPISRPNLTFSTLTVSNMSPEDSSIYLCSVESVGDTEAFFGQGTRLTVV.

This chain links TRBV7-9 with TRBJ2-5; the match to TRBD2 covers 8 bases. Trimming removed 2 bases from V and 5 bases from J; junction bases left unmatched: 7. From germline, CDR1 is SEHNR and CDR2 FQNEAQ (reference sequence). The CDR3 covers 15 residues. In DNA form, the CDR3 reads TGTGCCAGCAGCTTACAGGGCGGGGGGACTGAGACCCAGTACTTC. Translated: CASSLQGGGTETQYF.

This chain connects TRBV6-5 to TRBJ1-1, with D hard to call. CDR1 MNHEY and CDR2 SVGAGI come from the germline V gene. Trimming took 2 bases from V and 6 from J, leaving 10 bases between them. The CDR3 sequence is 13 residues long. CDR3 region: CASSYQRESEAFF. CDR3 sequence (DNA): TGTGCCAGCAGTTACCAAAGAGAATCTGAAGCTTTCTTT.